This TCR beta chain derives from a study of OX40 agonist ivuxolimab in advanced cancers. With regard to this clone: The target antigen is unknown.

Profiled with immunoSEQ multiplex PCR; TCRdb holds only in-frame clones, not every one. This sample has tens of thousands of clones, with around 93% found just once. Study-wide findings and caveats: At 0.1 to 3.0 mg/kg and by week 6, clonal expansion occurred in CD4+ and CD8+ blood T cells. Antigen specificity remained undetermined for the expanded peripheral T cells.

Germline CDR1 and CDR2: SGHDN and FVKESK. This CDR3 is 17 amino acids long. Germline trimming cut 0 bases from V and 6 bases from J; bases unmatched to any gene: 9. Autoimmune disease history or systemic immunosuppression excluded patients. The V gene is TRBV14, the J gene TRBJ2-2; TRBD2 matches 8 bases. The sequence was collected from an adult with an advanced solid tumor such as melanoma, head and neck, liver or kidney cancer. The sample here was CD4+ or CD8+ T cells sorted from blood, taken in a trial of the OX40 agonist ivuxolimab. The CDR3 DNA follows: TGTGCCAGCAGCCAAGATATCCGGGAGGGAGGTTCCGGGGAGCTGTTTTTT. As protein: CASSQDIREGGSGELFF.